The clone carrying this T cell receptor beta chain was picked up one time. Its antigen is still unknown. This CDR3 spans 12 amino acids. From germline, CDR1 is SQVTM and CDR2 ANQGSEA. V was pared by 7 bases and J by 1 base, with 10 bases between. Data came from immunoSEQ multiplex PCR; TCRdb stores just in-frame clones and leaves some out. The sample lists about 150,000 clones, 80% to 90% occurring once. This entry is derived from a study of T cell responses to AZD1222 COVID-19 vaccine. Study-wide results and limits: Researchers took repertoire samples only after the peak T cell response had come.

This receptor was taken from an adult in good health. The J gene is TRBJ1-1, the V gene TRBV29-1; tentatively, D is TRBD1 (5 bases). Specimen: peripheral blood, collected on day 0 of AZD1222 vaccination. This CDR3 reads CSASQGNTEAFF. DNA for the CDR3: TGCAGCGCAAGCCAGGGGAACACTGAAGCTTTCTTT.